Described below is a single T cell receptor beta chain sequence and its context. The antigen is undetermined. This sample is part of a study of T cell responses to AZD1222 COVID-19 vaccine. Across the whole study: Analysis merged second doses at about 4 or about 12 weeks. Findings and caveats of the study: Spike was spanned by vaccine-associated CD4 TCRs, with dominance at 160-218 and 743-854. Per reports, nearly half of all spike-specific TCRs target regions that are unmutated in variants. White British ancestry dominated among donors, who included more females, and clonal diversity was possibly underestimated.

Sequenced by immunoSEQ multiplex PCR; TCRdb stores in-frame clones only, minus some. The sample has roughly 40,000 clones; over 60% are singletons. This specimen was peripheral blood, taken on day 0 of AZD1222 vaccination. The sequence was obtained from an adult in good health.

CDR3 residues: CASSPFGQEGTEAFF. DNA of the CDR3: TGTGCCAGCTCACCTTTCGGACAGGAGGGCACTGAAGCTTTCTTT. The chain combines TRBV18 with TRBJ1-1; 7 bases fit TRBD1. After removal of 3 bases from V and 4 bases from J, the junction contained 8 bases not matched to a gene. CDR1 is KGHSH and CDR2 is LQKENI in the germline V gene. The CDR3 covers 15 residues.